The rows below give T cell receptor beta chains drawn from one sample of a study of radiotherapy plus CTLA-4 blockade in lung cancer. Clones were read by immunoSEQ multiplex PCR, and TCRdb kept only the in-frame ones, dropping some. This sample yields approximately 69,000 clones, of which roughly 78% are seen a single time; 7.1% belongs to the top ten. The sample consisted of peripheral blood, taken from a patient treated with radiotherapy plus ipilimumab. These receptors were obtained from a human donor with non-small cell lung cancer who had a complete response to radiotherapy plus ipilimumab. Each CDR3 is given with its conserved first and last residue. D genes are given only for firm matches. Size values are once, few and many counts, or a class for expanded clones, and some rows have none.

NA	12	TRBV14	TRBD1	TRBJ1-1	TGTGCCAGCAGCCCCCTGGACAGGGCGGCTTTCTTT	CASSPLDRAAFF
NA	16	TRBV4-1	TRBD1	TRBJ2-5	TGCGCCAGCAGCCAAGCCTCGACAGGGGTTCGGGAGACCCAGTACTTC	CASSQASTGVRETQYF
NA	14	TRBV18	NA	TRBJ2-5	TGTGCCAGCTCACCACCGATTACACGAGAGACCCAGTACTTC	CASSPPITRETQYF
few	21	TRBV27	TRBD2	TRBJ2-3	TGTGCCAGCAGTCCGGCGAACTTCCTCGGGACTAGCGCATCCAGCACAGATACGCAGTATTTT	CASSPANFLGTSASSTDTQYF
medium-sized	15	TRBV10-2	NA	TRBJ2-3	TGCGCCAGCGCACAGGACGAAGCTGGCACAGATACGCAGTATTTT	CASAQDEAGTDTQYF
once	16	TRBV5-1	NA	TRBJ2-2	TGCGCCAGCAGCTTGGAAAGAGGCTTCGGGACCGGGGAGCTGTTTTTT	CASSLERGFGTGELFF
NA	15	TRBV5-4	NA	TRBJ2-7	TGTGCCAGCAGCTTCCAATTTGGACTCAACTACGAGCAGTACTTC	CASSFQFGLNYEQYF
NA	13	TRBV19	NA	TRBJ2-5	TGTGCCAGTAGTATCGACAGCGAAGAGACCCAGTACTTC	CASSIDSEETQYF
NA	12	TRBV30	TRBD1	TRBJ1-2	TGTGCCTGGACCCTGGACAGGGGTGGCTACACCTTC	CAWTLDRGGYTF
once	16	TRBV28	TRBD1	TRBJ1-2	TGTGCCAGCAGTTTTGGGGACAGGAGAACTAACTATGGCTACACCTTC	CASSFGDRRTNYGYTF
few	14	TRBV6-6	NA	TRBJ2-6	TGTGCCGGCAAAAATACGTGGGAAGCCAACGTCCTGACTTTC	CAGKNTWEANVLTF
NA	14	TRBV30	NA	TRBJ1-5	TGTGCCTGGAGTGTCTCAGGGACCAATCAGCCCCAGCATTTT	CAWSVSGTNQPQHF
NA	19	TRBV15	TRBD2	TRBJ2-6	TGTGCCACCAGCAGAGATCAACTAGCGGGAGGATCTGGGGCCAACGTCCTGACTTTC	CATSRDQLAGGSGANVLTF
NA	15	TRBV5-1	NA	TRBJ2-3	TGCGCCAGCAGCCTCTCCCAGTTAGGCACAGATACGCAGTATTTT	CASSLSQLGTDTQYF
NA	15	TRBV30	NA	TRBJ1-2	TGTGCCTGGAGCCGGAAAGGGGTACCCTACTATGGCTACACCTTC	CAWSRKGVPYYGYTF
NA	13	TRBV7-6	TRBD1	TRBJ1-4	TGTGCCAGCAGCCAACAGGGGAATGAAAAACTGTTTTTT	CASSQQGNEKLFF
NA	19	TRBV18	TRBD2	TRBJ2-3	TGTGCCAGCTCACCACCTCTGGCTAGCGGGAGGGGAGAGGCAGATACGCAGTATTTT	CASSPPLASGRGEADTQYF
NA	15	TRBV4-3	NA	TRBJ1-2	TGCGCCAGCAGCCAAGAGTTTAACAGCGAGTATGGCTACACCTTC	CASSQEFNSEYGYTF
many	14	TRBV7-9	TRBD1	TRBJ2-1	TGTGCCAGCAGCTTTCAGGGGGCGTACAATGAGCAGTTCTTC	CASSFQGAYNEQFF
NA	16	TRBV5-1	NA	TRBJ2-5	TGCGCCAGCAGCTCGGACAGTGGGGGCTCTCAAGAGACCCAGTACTTC	CASSSDSGGSQETQYF
NA	14	TRBV7-2	TRBD2	TRBJ2-1	TGTGCCAGCAGCGTAACTAGCGGGAGTCTTGAGCAGTTCTTC	CASSVTSGSLEQFF
NA	11	TRBV18	NA	TRBJ2-1	TGTGCCAGCTCAGCGTACAATGAGCAGTTCTTC	CASSAYNEQFF